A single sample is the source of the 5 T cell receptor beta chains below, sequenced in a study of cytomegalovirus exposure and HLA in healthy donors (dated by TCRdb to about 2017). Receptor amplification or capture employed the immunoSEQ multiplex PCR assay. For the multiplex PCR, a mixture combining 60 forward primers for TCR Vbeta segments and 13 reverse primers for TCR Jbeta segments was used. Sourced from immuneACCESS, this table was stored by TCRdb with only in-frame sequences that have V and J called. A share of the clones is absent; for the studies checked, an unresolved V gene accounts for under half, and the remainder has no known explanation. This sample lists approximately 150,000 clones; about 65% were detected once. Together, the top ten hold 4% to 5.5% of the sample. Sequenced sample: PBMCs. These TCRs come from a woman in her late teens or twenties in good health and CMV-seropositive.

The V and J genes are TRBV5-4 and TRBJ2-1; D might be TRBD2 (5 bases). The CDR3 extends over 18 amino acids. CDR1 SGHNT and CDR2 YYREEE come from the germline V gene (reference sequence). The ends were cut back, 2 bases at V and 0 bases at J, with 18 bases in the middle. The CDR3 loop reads CASSFSRRGLSSYNEQFF. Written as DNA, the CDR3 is TGTGCCAGCAGCTTCTCCCGACGGGGATTAAGCTCCTACAATGAGCAGTTCTTC.

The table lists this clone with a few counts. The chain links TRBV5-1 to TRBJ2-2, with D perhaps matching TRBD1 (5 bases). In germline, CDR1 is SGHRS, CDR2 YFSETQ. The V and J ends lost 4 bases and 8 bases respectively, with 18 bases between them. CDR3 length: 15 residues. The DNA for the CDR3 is TGCGCCAGCAGCCCAGCAGGGTTCGTGTCTGGGGAGCTGTTTTTT. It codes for CASSPAGFVSGELFF.

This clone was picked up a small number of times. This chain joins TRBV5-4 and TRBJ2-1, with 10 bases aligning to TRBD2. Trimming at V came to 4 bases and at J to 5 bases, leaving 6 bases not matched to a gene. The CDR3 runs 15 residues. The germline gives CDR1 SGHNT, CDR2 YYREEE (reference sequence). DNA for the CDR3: TGTGCCAGCAGCCAACTAGCGGGGCCTAACAATGAGCAGTTCTTC. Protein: CASSQLAGPNNEQFF. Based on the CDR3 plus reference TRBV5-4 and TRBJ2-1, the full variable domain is ETGVTQSPTHLIKTRGQQVTLRCSSQSGHNTVSWYQQALGQGPQFIFQYYREEENGRGNFPPRFSGLQFPNYSSELNVNALELDDSALYLCASSQLAGPNNEQFFGPGTRLTVL.

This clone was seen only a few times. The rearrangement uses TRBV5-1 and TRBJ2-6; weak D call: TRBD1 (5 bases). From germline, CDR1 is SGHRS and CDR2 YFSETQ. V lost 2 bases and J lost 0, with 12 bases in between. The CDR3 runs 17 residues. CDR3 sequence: CASSLDSAGSGANVLTF. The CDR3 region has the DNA TGCGCCAGCAGCTTAGACAGCGCTGGCTCTGGGGCCAACGTCCTGACTTTC.

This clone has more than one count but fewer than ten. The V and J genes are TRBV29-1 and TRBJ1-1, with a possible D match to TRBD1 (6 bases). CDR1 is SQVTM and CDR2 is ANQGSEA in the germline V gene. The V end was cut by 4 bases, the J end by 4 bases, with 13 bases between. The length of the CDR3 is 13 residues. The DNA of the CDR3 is TGCAGCGTTGCACAGGGTTGGGGCACTGAAGCTTTCTTT. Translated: CSVAQGWGTEAFF.